One sample yielded the 21 T cell receptor beta chains listed below, sequenced in a study of graft-versus-host responses after intestinal transplantation. The antigens of these receptors remain unknown. Data came from immunoSEQ multiplex PCR; TCRdb stores just in-frame clones and leaves some out. The table records some 150,000 clones, 85% to 95% of them present only once. The sequencing here drew on unstimulated CD4+ T cells sorted from spleen or lymph node cells, taken before intestinal transplant. The source of these receptors is a human donor who received an intestinal transplant.

The gene calls are TRBV18 and TRBJ1-4; D is unclear. CDR3 length: 13 residues. The ends were cut back, 2 bases at V and 6 bases at J, with 7 bases in the middle. Germline V gene lookup returns CDR1 KGHSH and CDR2 LQKENI. The CDR3 loop is CASSPGRDEKLFF. The CDR3 region has the DNA TGTGCCAGCTCACCAGGGCGGGATGAAAAACTGTTTTTT.

CDR3 bases: TGTGCCAGCAGTTCCAATCTAGCGGGGGGCTCCTACGAGCAGTACTTC. It translates to CASSSNLAGGSYEQYF. This chain joins TRBV28 and TRBJ2-7; TRBD2 agrees at 11 bases. J was trimmed by 0 bases and V by 4 bases; bases with no gene match: 5. CDR1 and CDR2 from the germline V gene are MDHEN and SYDVKM. The CDR3 spans 16 residues.

The chain joins TRBV7-2 to TRBJ2-5; D ambiguous. The CDR3 extends over 12 amino acids. Germline lookup yields CDR1 SGHTA and CDR2 FQGNSA. V lost 1 base and J lost 7, with 7 bases in between. The CDR3 is CASSLVLGTQYF. The DNA for the CDR3 is TGTGCCAGCAGCTTAGTTTTGGGGACCCAGTACTTC.

V and J are TRBV30 and TRBJ1-1; D unresolved. Germline V gives CDR1 GTSNPN, CDR2 SVGIG (reference sequence). This CDR3 comprises 13 residues. With 5 bases removed from V and 4 bases from J, the gap between germline ends came to 14 bases. Written as DNA, the CDR3 is TGTGCCTGGGACGGAGGGAGGATCACTGAAGCTTTCTTT. This translates into CAWDGGRITEAFF.

The chain joins TRBV10-1 to TRBJ2-5, with D maybe TRBD1 (5 bases). TRBJ2-7 explains the end of the DNA better; the J call may be wrong. The V gene's germline CDR1 is WNHNN and CDR2 SYGVQD (reference sequence). The CDR3 contains 12 residues. CDR3 sequence (DNA): TGCGCCAGCAGTGACAGGGTCTACGAGCAGTACTTC. Encoded protein: CASSDRVYEQYF.

The chain joins TRBV6-5 to TRBJ1-4; 7 nucleotides match TRBD1. Germline V gene data show CDR1 as MNHEY and CDR2 as SVGAGI. The CDR3 contains 14 residues. V lost 7 bases, J lost 8 bases, and 10 bases stayed unmatched. The CDR3 DNA is TGTGCCAGCATCCGACAGGGTTGGGGAGAAAAACTGTTTTTT. Protein product: CASIRQGWGEKLFF.

V usage is TRBV4-1 and J usage is TRBJ2-1; D unclear. Per germline, CDR1 MGHRA and CDR2 YSYEKL. This CDR3 spans 11 amino acids. Trimming left V 4 bases short and J 4 bases short, with 2 bases between. In DNA, the CDR3 is TGCGCCAGCAGCCTTTACAATGAGCAGTTCTTC. Translated, it gives CASSLYNEQFF.

This clone appeared a single time. This chain links TRBV28 with TRBJ1-4, with D unresolved. V lost 3 bases to trimming and J lost 7 bases, with 12 bases between them. This CDR3 has 14 residues. Per germline, CDR1 MDHEN and CDR2 SYDVKM. The CDR3 DNA sequence: TGTGCCAGCAGTTTGACCCTAGGGAGTGAAAAACTGTTTTTT. Amino acids: CASSLTLGSEKLFF.

This clone was recorded once. This rearrangement joins TRBV28 to TRBJ1-2; D is perhaps TRBD1 (6 bases). From germline, CDR1 is MDHEN and CDR2 SYDVKM. Deletions cut 5 bases from V and 7 bases from J, with 14 bases between. This CDR3 contains 13 residues. In DNA form, the CDR3 reads TGTGCCAGCAGTCCTCCCGGACAGTTTGGCTACACCTTC. It codes for CASSPPGQFGYTF.

The chain has TRBV6-1 and TRBJ2-5, with D perhaps matching TRBD1 (6 bases). The V end was cut by 2 bases, the J end by 7 bases, with 17 bases between. CDR1 MNHNS and CDR2 SASEGT come from the germline V gene. The CDR3 extends over 15 amino acids. The CDR3 DNA sequence: TGTGCCAGCAGTGAACTAACAGGGTCGAGAGGGACCCAGTACTTC. Encoded protein: CASSELTGSRGTQYF.

The chain employs TRBV25-1 and TRBJ2-7; D is undetermined. CDR1 and CDR2 from the germline V gene are MGHDK and SYGVNS. V shed 5 bases and J shed 2 bases, with 4 bases lying between them. This CDR3 is built from 11 residues. Here the CDR3 DNA reads TGTGCCAGCAGTTTAACCTACGAGCAGTACTTC. Its protein product is CASSLTYEQYF.

The chain recombines TRBV2 with TRBJ1-2; D is undetermined. The CDR3 has 13 residues. Germline lookup yields CDR1 SNHLY and CDR2 FYNNEI. Trimming took off 1 base at V and 5 bases at J, with 8 bases between the two ends. The CDR3 sequence is CASSEVTLYGYTF. CDR3 DNA sequence: TGTGCCAGCAGTGAAGTGACACTTTATGGCTACACCTTC.

This clone was found once. The J gene is TRBJ2-7, the V gene TRBV9; D perhaps matches TRBD1 (6 bases). The germline gives CDR1 SGDLS, CDR2 YYNGEE. Deletions cut 2 bases from V and 1 base from J, with 10 bases between. The CDR3 contains 14 residues. This CDR3 reads CASSVDSASYEQYF. The CDR3 nucleotides are TGTGCCAGCAGCGTGGACAGCGCGTCCTACGAGCAGTACTTC.

The chain is built from TRBV4-2 and TRBJ2-5, with TRBD1 identical over 8 bases. CDR3 size: 18 residues. The germline V gene encodes CDR1 LGHNA and CDR2 YNFKEQ. Germline trimming cut 1 base from V and 5 bases from J; bases unmatched to any gene: 15. This CDR3 is CASSQGQVGQGARETQYF. The CDR3 nucleotides are TGTGCCAGCAGCCAAGGCCAAGTTGGACAGGGTGCGAGGGAGACCCAGTACTTC.

The chain recombines TRBV30 with TRBJ2-3; D remains ambiguous. Germline CDR1 and CDR2: GTSNPN and SVGIG (reference sequence). This CDR3 comprises 11 residues. V lost 3 bases to trimming and J lost 4 bases, with 5 bases between them. CDR3 amino acids: CAWSSPDTQYF. The CDR3 DNA reads as TGTGCCTGGAGCTCCCCAGATACGCAGTATTTT. Combining the CDR3 with reference TRBV30 and TRBJ2-3 gives the whole variable domain SQTIHQWPATLVQPVGSPLSLECTVEGTSNPNLYWYRQAAGRGLQLLFYSVGIGQISSEVPQNLSASRPQDRQFILSSKKLLLSDSGFYLCAWSSPDTQYFGPGTRLTVL.

The chain carries TRBV28 and TRBJ2-1; 14 bases agree with TRBD2. The CDR3 contains 17 residues. V gave up 5 bases and J gave up 2 bases; unmatched junction bases: 5. Looked up from germline, CDR1 is MDHEN and CDR2 is SYDVKM. CDR3 amino acids: CASSPRTSGRPYNEQFF. The CDR3 DNA is TGTGCCAGCAGTCCTAGGACTAGCGGGAGGCCCTACAATGAGCAGTTCTTC. The whole variable domain, remainder taken from reference TRBV28 and TRBJ2-1, is DVKVTQSSRYLVKRTGEKVFLECVQDMDHENMFWYRQDPGLGLRLIYFSYDVKMKEKGDIPEGYSVSREKKERFSLILESASTNQTSMYLCASSPRTSGRPYNEQFFGPGTRLTVL.

V and J are TRBV11-2 and TRBJ2-7, with D possibly matching TRBD1 (5 bases). The germline V gene encodes CDR1 SGHAT and CDR2 FQNNGV. Trimming removed 4 bases at V and 2 bases at J, with 6 bases between. The CDR3 covers 12 residues. Here the CDR3 reads CASSSRAYEQYF. In DNA form, the CDR3 reads TGTGCCAGCAGCTCCAGGGCCTACGAGCAGTACTTC.

The chain couples TRBV11-2 to TRBJ2-6; D not resolved. V was trimmed by 6 bases and J by 0 bases, leaving 3 bases between them. Germline V gives CDR1 SGHAT, CDR2 FQNNGV. This CDR3 has 13 residues. The CDR3 spells CASRVSGANVLTF. CDR3 sequence (DNA): TGTGCCAGCAGGGTCTCTGGGGCCAACGTCCTGACTTTC.

This clone was picked up one time. This chain links TRBV4-2 with TRBJ2-3; TRBD2 matches 10 bases. Germline CDR1 is LGHNA and CDR2 is YNFKEQ. The CDR3 is 17 residues long. Trimming cost V 0 bases and J 1 base; bases outside gene matches: 4. The CDR3 sequence is CASSQDGGTSGTDTQYF. The DNA for the CDR3 is TGTGCCAGCAGCCAAGATGGGGGGACTAGCGGCACAGATACGCAGTATTTT.

J is TRBJ2-1 and V is TRBV4-1, with 10 bases that match TRBD2. CDR3 length equals 17 residues. The germline CDR1 and CDR2 sequences are MGHRA and YSYEKL. V lost 4 bases to trimming and J lost 0 bases; unmatched junction nucleotides: 6. CDR3 nucleotide sequence: TGCGCCAGCAGCCGCGGACTAGCGGATCTCTCCTACAATGAGCAGTTCTTC. As protein: CASSRGLADLSYNEQFF.

The chain joins TRBV5-1 to TRBJ2-7, with 10 bases aligning to TRBD1. V gave up 4 bases and J gave up 3 bases; unmatched junction bases: 10. The CDR3 is made up of 16 amino acids. Germline CDR1 is SGHRS and CDR2 is YFSETQ. The CDR3 spells CASSLMGQGINYEQYF. As DNA, the CDR3 is TGCGCCAGCAGCCTTATGGGACAGGGGATAAACTACGAGCAGTACTTC. The variable domain in full, with the rest retrieved from reference TRBV5-1 and TRBJ2-7, is KAGVTQTPRYLIKTRGQQVTLSCSPISGHRSVSWYQQTPGQGLQFLFEYFSETQRNKGNFPGRFSGRQFSNSRSEMNVSTLELGDSALYLCASSLMGQGINYEQYFGPGTRLTVT.